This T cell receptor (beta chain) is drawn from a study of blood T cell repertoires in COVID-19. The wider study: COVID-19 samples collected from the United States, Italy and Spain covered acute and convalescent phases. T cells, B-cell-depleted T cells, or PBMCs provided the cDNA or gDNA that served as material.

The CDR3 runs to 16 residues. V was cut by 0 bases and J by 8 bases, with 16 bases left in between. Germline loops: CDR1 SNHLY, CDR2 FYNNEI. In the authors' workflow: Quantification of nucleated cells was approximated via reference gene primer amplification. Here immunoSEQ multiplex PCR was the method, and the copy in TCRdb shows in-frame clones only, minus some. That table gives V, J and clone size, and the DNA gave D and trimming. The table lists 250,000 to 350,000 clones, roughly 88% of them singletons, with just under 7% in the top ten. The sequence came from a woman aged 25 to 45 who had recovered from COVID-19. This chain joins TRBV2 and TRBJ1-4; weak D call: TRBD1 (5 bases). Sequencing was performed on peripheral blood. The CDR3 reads CASSEAETGLREKLFF. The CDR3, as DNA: TGTGCCAGCAGTGAAGCGGAAACAGGTTTACGAGAAAAACTGTTTTTT.